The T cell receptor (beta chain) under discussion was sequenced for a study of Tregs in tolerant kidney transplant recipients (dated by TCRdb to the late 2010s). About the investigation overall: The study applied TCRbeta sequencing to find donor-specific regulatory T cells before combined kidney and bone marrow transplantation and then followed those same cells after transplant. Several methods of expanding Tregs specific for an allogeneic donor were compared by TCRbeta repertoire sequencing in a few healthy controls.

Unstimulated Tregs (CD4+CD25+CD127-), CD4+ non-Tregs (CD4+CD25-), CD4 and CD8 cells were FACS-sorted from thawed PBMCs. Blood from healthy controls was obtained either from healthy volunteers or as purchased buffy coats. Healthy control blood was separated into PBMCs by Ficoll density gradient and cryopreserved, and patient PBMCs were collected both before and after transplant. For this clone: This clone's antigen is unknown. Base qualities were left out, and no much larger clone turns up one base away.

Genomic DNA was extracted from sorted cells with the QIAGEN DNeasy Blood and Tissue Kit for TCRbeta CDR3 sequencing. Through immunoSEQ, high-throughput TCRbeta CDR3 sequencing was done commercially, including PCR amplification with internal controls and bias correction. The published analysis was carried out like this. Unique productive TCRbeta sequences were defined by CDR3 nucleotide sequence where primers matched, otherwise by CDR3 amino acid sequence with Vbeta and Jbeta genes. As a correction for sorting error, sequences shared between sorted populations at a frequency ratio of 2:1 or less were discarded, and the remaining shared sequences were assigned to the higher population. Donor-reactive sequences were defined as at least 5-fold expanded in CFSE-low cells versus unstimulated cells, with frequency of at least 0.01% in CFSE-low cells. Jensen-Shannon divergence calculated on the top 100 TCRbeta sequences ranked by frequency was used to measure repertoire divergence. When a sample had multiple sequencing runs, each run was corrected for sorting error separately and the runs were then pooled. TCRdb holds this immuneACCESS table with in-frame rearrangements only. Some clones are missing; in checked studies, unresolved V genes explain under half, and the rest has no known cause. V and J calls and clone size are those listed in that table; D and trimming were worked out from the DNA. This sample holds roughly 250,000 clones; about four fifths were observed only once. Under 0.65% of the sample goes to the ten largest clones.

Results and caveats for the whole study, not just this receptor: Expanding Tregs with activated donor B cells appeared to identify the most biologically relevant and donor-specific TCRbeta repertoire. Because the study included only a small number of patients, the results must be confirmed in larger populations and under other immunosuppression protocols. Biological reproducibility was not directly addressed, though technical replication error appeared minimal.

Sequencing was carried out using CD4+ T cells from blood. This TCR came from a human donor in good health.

CDR3 reads: CASSPPGQPYEQYF. At the DNA level, the sequence is TGTGCCAGCTCACCACCGGGACAGCCCTACGAGCAGTACTTC. The sequence joins TRBV18 to TRBJ2-7, with 7 junctional bases fitting TRBD1. There are 14 amino acids in the CDR3, from cysteine to phenylalanine inclusive. This entry keeps only the CDR3 DNA: 42 bases, framed from base 1. Unmatched junction bases come to 1, with V trimmed by 0 bases and J by 2 bases. The CDR1 and CDR2 encoded by the germline V gene are KGHSH and LQKENI.